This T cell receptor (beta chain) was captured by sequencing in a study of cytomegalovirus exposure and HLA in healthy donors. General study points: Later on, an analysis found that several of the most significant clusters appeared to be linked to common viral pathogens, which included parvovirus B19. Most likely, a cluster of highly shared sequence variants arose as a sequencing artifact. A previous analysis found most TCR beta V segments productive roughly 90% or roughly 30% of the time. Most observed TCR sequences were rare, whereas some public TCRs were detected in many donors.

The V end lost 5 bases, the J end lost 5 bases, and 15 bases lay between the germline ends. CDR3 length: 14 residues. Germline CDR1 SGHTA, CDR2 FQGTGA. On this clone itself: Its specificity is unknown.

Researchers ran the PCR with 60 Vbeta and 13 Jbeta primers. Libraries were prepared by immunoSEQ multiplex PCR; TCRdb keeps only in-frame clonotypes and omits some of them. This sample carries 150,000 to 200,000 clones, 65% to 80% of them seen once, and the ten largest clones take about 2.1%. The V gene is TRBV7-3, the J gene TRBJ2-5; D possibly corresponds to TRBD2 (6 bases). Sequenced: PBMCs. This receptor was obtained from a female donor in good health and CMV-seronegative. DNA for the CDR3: TGTGCCAGCAGCCCTGGGACTCGACAGGAGACCCAGTACTTC. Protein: CASSPGTRQETQYF.